The clone carrying this T cell receptor (beta chain) was recorded many times. The antigen is unknown. This record belongs to a study of T cells in Graves' hyperthyroidism and ophthalmopathy. Notes on the study in general: Appearing also in blood were most of the thyroid clonotypes expanded above 0.001.

It was RNA transcripts that yielded the amplified TCR beta CDR3 regions. The TCR CDR3 was amplified in a first-round RT-PCR using the HTBI primer set. TCRdb itself ran the multiplex PCR reads through MiXCR, one entry per CDR3 protein. Here the sample spans about 840,000 distinct CDR3 sequences, about two fifths being singletons. The definition of stable Graves' hyperthyroidism was no ophthalmopathy progression within 18 months. Participants, patients aged 18 to 65, had newly diagnosed hyperthyroidism with a duration under 2 months. The diagnoses drew upon clinical symptoms, serum thyroxine and TRAb, thyroid ultrasound and orbital computed tomography. The TCR comes from a man aged 18 to 35 with Graves' hyperthyroidism. Sequencing was performed on blood.

Here the CDR3 reads CASSETSGWPQYF. The DNA of the CDR3 is TGTGCCAGCAGCGAAACATCCGGCTGGCCCCAGTACTTC. The chain combines TRBV11-2 with TRBJ2-5; D is unclear. Deletions cut 5 bases from V and 9 bases from J, with 16 bases between. From germline, CDR1 is SGHAT and CDR2 FQNNGV. This CDR3 is built from 13 residues.